In this sample, the clone carrying this TCR beta chain turned up a few times. These data are taken from a study of T-cell reconstitution after alpha-beta-depleted transplantation in children. The CDR3 extends over 10 amino acids. The germline V and J ends were trimmed by 6 bases and 3 bases, with 4 bases remaining between them. Germline-derived CDR1 and CDR2 are DFQATT and SNEGSKA (reference sequence). Preparing the TCRbeta library involved the use of unique molecular identifiers. TCRdb processed the PCR reads anew with MiXCR; each CDR3 protein has one entry. The sample lists some 590,000 distinct CDR3 sequences; 10% to 13% were seen once.

Sequenced here: PBMCs from the stem cell graft donor, sampled from the stem cell graft. This receptor was obtained from a human donor who donated a stem cell graft to a child with acute myeloid leukemia. V gene TRBV20-1 combines with J gene TRBJ2-3; D is uncertain. The CDR3 nucleotides read TGCAGTGCCACAACAGATACGCAGTATTTT. Translation gives CSATTDTQYF.